This T cell receptor beta chain was observed in a study of T cells in Graves' hyperthyroidism and ophthalmopathy. As for the study in general: The authors collected peripheral blood at initial diagnosis, before any treatment.

In patients aged 18 to 65, hyperthyroidism was newly diagnosed, with duration under 2 months. An approximately 9.4 ml volume of fresh peripheral blood provided the PBMCs. Amplification targeted TCR beta CDR3 regions from RNA transcripts. Using the HTBI primer set, a first-round RT-PCR was run on the TCR CDR3. TCRdb re-called the multiplex PCR reads with MiXCR, one entry per CDR3 protein. The sample has fewer than 650,000 distinct CDR3 sequences, over 11% seen once; the top ten hold more than 5%. This clonotype came up many times. This clonotype was sampled from a woman aged 30 to 39 with Graves' hyperthyroidism that later progressed to Graves' ophthalmopathy. Sequenced material: blood.

DNA of the CDR3: TGCAGTGCTAGAGTCCTAGCGGGAGTAGAGGGTGAGCAGTTCTTC. It specifies CSARVLAGVEGEQFF. This chain joins TRBV20-1 and TRBJ2-1; 10 bases are a match to TRBD2. V lost 1 base to trimming and J lost 9 bases; unmatched junction nucleotides: 9. Germline V lookup: CDR1 DFQATT, CDR2 SNEGSKA (reference sequence). This CDR3 spans 15 amino acids.